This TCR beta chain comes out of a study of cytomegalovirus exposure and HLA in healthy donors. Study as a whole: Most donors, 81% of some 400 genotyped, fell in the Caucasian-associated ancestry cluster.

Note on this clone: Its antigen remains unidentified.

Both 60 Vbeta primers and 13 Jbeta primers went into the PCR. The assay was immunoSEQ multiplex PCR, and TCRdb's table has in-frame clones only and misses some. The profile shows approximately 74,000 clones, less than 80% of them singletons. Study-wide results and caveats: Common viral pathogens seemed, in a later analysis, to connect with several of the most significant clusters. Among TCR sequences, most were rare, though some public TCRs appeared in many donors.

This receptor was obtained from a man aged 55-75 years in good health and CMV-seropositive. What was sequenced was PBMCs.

The CDR3 nucleotides are TGTGCCAGCTCACCGGCCGGGACAGGGGGCAACTATGGCTACACCTTC. It codes for CASSPAGTGGNYGYTF. The chain employs TRBV18 and TRBJ1-2, with 12 bases aligning to TRBD1. V lost 3 bases, J lost 2 bases, and 4 bases stayed unmatched. The CDR3 runs 16 residues. The germline gives CDR1 KGHSH, CDR2 LQKENI.